This TCR beta chain originates from a study of CD8 T cells in Susac syndrome. With random hexamers, reverse transcription was performed on about 0.5 to 1 ug of RNA. Using its own MiXCR run on the immunoSEQ multiplex PCR reads, TCRdb lists one record per CDR3 protein. The sample has about 76,000 distinct CDR3 sequences, roughly 92% seen once; the top ten hold about 0.41%. CDR3 length: 12 residues. V gave up 6 bases and J gave up 7 bases, with 12 bases separating them. Germline-derived CDR1 and CDR2 are ENHRY and SYGVKD. The sequenced sample consisted of CD8+ T cells from PBMCs. The rearrangement links TRBV10-3 to TRBJ1-1; D might be TRBD1 (6 bases). This sequence was found in a human donor with Susac syndrome. The CDR3 DNA sequence: TGTGCCATCAGCGTGGGGGCAGATGAAGCTTTCTTT. This gives the protein CAISVGADEAFF.